The 22 T cell receptor beta chains below come from one sample, sequenced in a study of radiotherapy plus CTLA-4 blockade in lung cancer. Only in-frame clones appear in the TCRdb table, and some are missing; sequencing was by immunoSEQ multiplex PCR. The data show about 120,000 clones, about four fifths seen once. The source material was peripheral blood, sampled from a patient treated with radiotherapy plus ipilimumab. The origin of the receptors is a human donor with non-small cell lung cancer who had a partial response to radiotherapy plus ipilimumab.

The chain has TRBV28 and TRBJ1-1, with D uncertain. V was cut by 6 bases and J by 2 bases, with 13 bases left in between. Germline V gives CDR1 MDHEN, CDR2 SYDVKM. The CDR3 consists of 14 residues. The CDR3 loop is CASSSPVLNTEAFF. CDR3 sequence (DNA): TGTGCCAGCAGCTCCCCGGTGCTAAACACTGAAGCTTTCTTT.

This rearrangement joins TRBV7-2 to TRBJ1-3; D might be TRBD1 (6 bases). The germline V and J ends were trimmed by 3 bases and 3 bases, with 9 bases remaining between them. CDR1 and CDR2 (germline): SGHTA, FQGNSA. The CDR3 runs 14 residues. The CDR3 DNA reads as TGTGCCAGCAGCTTCGGACAGCTTGGAAACACCATATATTTT. Its protein product is CASSFGQLGNTIYF. The variable domain in full, completed from reference TRBV7-2 and TRBJ1-3, reads GAGVSQSPSNKVTEKGKDVELRCDPISGHTALYWYRQSLGQGLEFLIYFQGNSAPDKSGLPSDRFSAERTGGSVSTLTIQRTQQEDSAVYLCASSFGQLGNTIYFGEGSWLTVV.

This clone was seen many times. The chain carries TRBV19 and TRBJ1-1; TRBD1 agrees at 10 bases. Germline CDR1 and CDR2: LNHDA and SQIVND (reference sequence). This CDR3 comprises 15 residues. J gave up 4 bases and V 5 bases, and 7 bases lay outside the gene matches. The CDR3 sequence is CASSPGGDRGTEAFF. DNA for the CDR3: TGTGCCAGTAGTCCCGGGGGGGACAGGGGCACTGAAGCTTTCTTT.

In its sample, this clone was seen once. The rearrangement uses TRBV6-1 and TRBJ1-2; the match to TRBD1 covers 8 bases. CDR3 length equals 13 residues. The V gene end was trimmed by 6 bases and the J gene end by 5 bases; junction bases not matched to a gene: 5. Germline V gene sequence: CDR1 MNHNS, CDR2 SASEGT. The CDR3 bases are TGTGCCAGCAGAGTAACAGGGGGATATGGCTACACCTTC. Translating gives CASRVTGGYGYTF.

V and J are TRBV6-1 and TRBJ2-2, with 13 bases matching TRBD2. The CDR3 runs 17 residues. Per the germline V gene, CDR1 is MNHNS and CDR2 is SASEGT. The ends lost 6 bases at V and 2 bases at J; junction bases unmatched: 6. Here the CDR3 reads CASRELAGGPNTGELFF. CDR3 bases: TGTGCCAGCAGGGAACTAGCGGGAGGGCCCAACACCGGGGAGCTGTTTTTT.

V and J are TRBV5-1 and TRBJ2-1; 15 positions agree with TRBD2. Germline V lookup: CDR1 SGHRS, CDR2 YFSETQ. The CDR3 loop spans 17 amino acids. The V segment lost 3 bases and the J segment 7 bases; nucleotides outside the gene matches: 8. CDR3 sequence: CASSSGLAGGPGNEQFF. CDR3 bases: TGCGCCAGCAGCTCTGGACTAGCGGGAGGGCCGGGGAATGAGCAGTTCTTC.

The chain joins TRBV1 to TRBJ1-4; the D call TRBD1 from the table was never checked on the DNA. TRBV1 is labeled a pseudogene. The CDR3 totals 15 residues. The CDR3 DNA reads TGCACCAGCAGCCAAGCCGCCAGGGGAGATGAAAAACTGTTTTTT. Residues: CTSSQAARGDEKLFF.

There are a few counts of this clone. The CDR3 spells CASSLGGSSYNEQFF. The CDR3 nucleotides are TGTGCCAGCAGTTTAGGTGGGAGCTCCTACAATGAGCAGTTCTTC. V usage is TRBV28 and J usage is TRBJ2-1; TRBD2 might be the D (5 bases). CDR3 size: 15 residues. V lost 2 bases, J lost 0 bases, and 8 bases lay in between. Germline assignment: CDR1 MDHEN and CDR2 SYDVKM. Based on the CDR3 plus reference TRBV28 and TRBJ2-1, the full variable domain is DVKVTQSSRYLVKRTGEKVFLECVQDMDHENMFWYRQDPGLGLRLIYFSYDVKMKEKGDIPEGYSVSREKKERFSLILESASTNQTSMYLCASSLGGSSYNEQFFGPGTRLTVL.

This chain uses TRBV6-5 with TRBJ2-5; 8 bases map to TRBD1. J gave up 3 bases and V 6 bases, and 3 bases lay outside the gene matches. CDR3 length: 13 residues. Germline V lookup: CDR1 MNHEY, CDR2 SVGAGI. CDR3 DNA: TGTGCCAGCAGACGGGACAGGAAAGAGACCCAGTACTTC. Residues: CASRRDRKETQYF.

The V gene is TRBV7-2, the J gene TRBJ2-1; 8 nucleotides align to TRBD2. After removal of 8 bases from V and 0 bases from J, the junction contained 6 bases not matched to a gene. This CDR3 has 15 residues. The germline CDR1 and CDR2 sequences are SGHTA and FQGNSA. CDR3: CASAFSGVSYNEQFF. The CDR3 region has the DNA TGTGCCAGCGCTTTTAGCGGGGTCTCCTACAATGAGCAGTTCTTC.

This chain joins TRBV19 and TRBJ2-2; 11 nucleotides align to TRBD2. The ends lost 6 bases at V and 4 bases at J; junction bases unmatched: 10. Germline CDR1 and CDR2: LNHDA and SQIVND (reference sequence). CDR3 length: 17 residues. The CDR3 loop is CASSGKLAGVGTGELFF. The CDR3 region has the DNA TGTGCCAGTAGCGGAAAACTAGCGGGAGTCGGCACCGGGGAGCTGTTTTTT. Filled out from reference TRBV19 and TRBJ2-2, the complete variable domain reads DGGITQSPKYLFRKEGQNVTLSCEQNLNHDAMYWYRQDPGQGLRLIYYSQIVNDFQKGDIAEGYSVSREKKESFPLTVTSAQKNPTAFYLCASSGKLAGVGTGELFFGEGSRLTVL.

The rearrangement links TRBV28 to TRBJ1-1, with D possibly matching TRBD1 (6 bases). There are 13 residues in the CDR3. Germline lookup yields CDR1 MDHEN and CDR2 SYDVKM. Trimming took off 8 bases at V and 3 bases at J, with 13 bases between the two ends. CDR3 in DNA: TGTGCCAGCCTCTGGGGGCGCGACACTGAAGCTTTCTTT. Protein product: CASLWGRDTEAFF. Full variable domain (remainder filled in from reference TRBV28 and TRBJ1-1): DVKVTQSSRYLVKRTGEKVFLECVQDMDHENMFWYRQDPGLGLRLIYFSYDVKMKEKGDIPEGYSVSREKKERFSLILESASTNQTSMYLCASLWGRDTEAFFGQGTRLTVV.

The chain joins TRBV5-1 to TRBJ1-2, with TRBD1 matching over 8 bases. The J segment lost 5 bases and the V segment lost 3 bases, leaving 6 bases of the junction unmatched. This CDR3 region has 14 residues. Germline V gene lookup returns CDR1 SGHRS and CDR2 YFSETQ. CDR3 DNA: TGCGCCAGCAGCTCGACAGGGGACCCGTATGGCTACACCTTC. This codes for CASSSTGDPYGYTF.

This clone appeared a few times. The gene calls are TRBV5-6 and TRBJ1-2, with TRBD1 matching 11 bases. Trimming cost V 5 bases and J 8 bases; bases outside gene matches: 8. The CDR3 is 14 residues long. Germline CDR1 SGHDT, CDR2 YYEEEE. The chain's CDR3 is CASSPGTGGTGYTF. CDR3 sequence (DNA): TGTGCCAGCAGTCCCGGGACAGGGGGTACCGGCTACACCTTC.

This clone was seen just once. In DNA, the CDR3 is TGTGCCAGCAGATTGACAGGGTTCCATGAGCAGTTCTTC. Its protein product is CASRLTGFHEQFF. The chain links TRBV6-1 to TRBJ2-1, with 7 bases fitting TRBD1. The germline V gene has CDR1 MNHNS and CDR2 SASEGT. V shed 6 bases, J shed 8 bases, and the junction held 7 bases outside the gene matches. The CDR3 sequence is 13 residues long.

This chain joins TRBV9 and TRBJ2-2; TRBD2 agrees at 9 bases. The CDR3 length is 16 residues. The germline V gene has CDR1 SGDLS and CDR2 YYNGEE. Losses at the gene ends were 0 bases for V and 5 bases for J; bases not matched to a gene: 5. CDR3 loop: CASSVVGSGSTGELFF. For the CDR3, the DNA is TGTGCCAGCAGCGTAGTAGGTAGCGGGAGTACCGGGGAGCTGTTTTTT.

The chain links TRBV18 to TRBJ1-2; weak D call: TRBD1 (5 bases). This CDR3 comprises 13 residues. V was trimmed by 5 bases and J by 6 bases, leaving 13 bases between them. Per germline, CDR1 KGHSH and CDR2 LQKENI. The CDR3 is CASSTQEIDGYTF. In DNA form, the CDR3 reads TGTGCCAGCTCAACACAGGAGATAGATGGCTACACCTTC.

V usage is TRBV11-2 and J usage is TRBJ2-5; D may be TRBD2 (5 bases). Trimming took off 4 bases at V and 2 bases at J, with 17 bases between the two ends. Germline V CDR1 and CDR2: SGHAT, FQNNGV. The CDR3 spans 16 residues. DNA of the CDR3: TGTGCCAGCAGCTCCCTGCGGGCCGGGAATCAAGAGACCCAGTACTTC. Its translation: CASSSLRAGNQETQYF.

The chain recombines TRBV2 with TRBJ2-1, with 13 bases aligning to TRBD2. This CDR3 comprises 17 residues. V was clipped by 4 bases and J by 7 bases; unmatched bases: 10. Germline V CDR1 and CDR2: SNHLY, FYNNEI. The CDR3 region is CASSAAPGLAGTNEQFF. CDR3 DNA sequence: TGTGCCAGCAGTGCGGCACCGGGACTAGCGGGAACTAATGAGCAGTTCTTC. The variable domain in full, completed from reference TRBV2 and TRBJ2-1, reads EPEVTQTPSHQVTQMGQEVILRCVPISNHLYFYWYRQILGQKVEFLVSFYNNEISEKSEIFDDQFSVERPDGSNFTLKIRSTKLEDSAMYFCASSAAPGLAGTNEQFFGPGTRLTVL.

The table lists this clone with a count of one. The V gene is TRBV7-9, the J gene TRBJ2-6; a weak D match, TRBD2 (6 bases). Germline V lookup: CDR1 SEHNR, CDR2 FQNEAQ (reference sequence). The CDR3 extends over 14 amino acids. V shed 5 bases and J shed 9 bases, with 14 bases lying between them. CDR3 DNA: TGTGCCAGCAGCCGGGCGGGGACCCTCAACGTCCTGACTTTC. Protein: CASSRAGTLNVLTF.

V is TRBV18 and J is TRBJ2-1; D may be TRBD2 (5 bases). V gave up 0 bases and J gave up 10 bases, with 16 bases separating them. Germline V lookup: CDR1 KGHSH, CDR2 LQKENI. The CDR3 loop spans 15 amino acids. The CDR3 region is CASSPPMASRGEQFF. CDR3 coding DNA: TGTGCCAGCTCACCACCCATGGCGTCCAGAGGGGAGCAGTTCTTC.

The rearrangement links TRBV6-5 to TRBJ1-1; TRBD1 matches at 8 bases. The CDR3 contains 15 residues. After removal of 5 bases from V and 3 bases from J, the junction contained 8 bases not matched to a gene. CDR1 is MNHEY and CDR2 is SVGAGI in the germline V gene. CDR3 protein: CASSPEQGGYTEAFF. The CDR3 DNA reads as TGTGCCAGCAGTCCCGAACAGGGGGGGTACACTGAAGCTTTCTTT.